The TCR beta chain under discussion was sequenced for a study of blood T cell repertoires in COVID-19. Whole-study context: Sites in the United States, Italy and Spain provided acute and convalescent COVID-19 samples. The analysed material was cDNA or gDNA that came from T cells, B-cell-depleted T cells, or PBMCs.

Generated by immunoSEQ multiplex PCR, the TCRdb table keeps only in-frame clones and is missing some. The sample contains about 120,000 clones, 78% of which appear only once. Comments on this clone: The junction departs from the called germline gene at one end, perhaps through a read error.

Germline V gives CDR1 KGHSH, CDR2 LQKENI. This CDR3 comprises 17 residues. The genes are TRBV18 and TRBJ1-1, with D uncertain. This TCR derives from a man in his 70s with acute or convalescent COVID-19. Sample: peripheral blood. The CDR3 spells CASSPMVGSLMKTEAFF. CDR3 DNA: TGTGCCAGCTCACCAATGGTGGGGAGTCTCATGAAGACTGAAGCTTTCTTT.